One sample yielded the 16 T cell receptor beta chains listed below, sequenced in a study of CD8+ T cells in alopecia areata. cDNA prepared by RNA extraction and subsequent reverse transcription served as the template for sequencing. This table comes from immunoSEQ multiplex PCR, and its TCRdb copy is limited to in-frame clones, with some not included. The table shows 150,000 to 200,000 clones, with under 80% occurring only once. The treatment denotes: oral pan-JAK inhibitor, 5-10 mg twice daily. This material consisted of CD4+ T cells sorted from blood, taken around week 50, from a patient treated with tofacitinib. These receptors were collected from a human donor with alopecia areata.

V gene TRBV7-9 combines with J gene TRBJ2-1; D remains ambiguous. The CDR3 totals 14 residues. V lost 5 bases to trimming and J lost 0 bases, with 8 bases between them. Germline CDR1 is SEHNR and CDR2 is FQNEAQ (reference sequence). CDR3 loop: CASSLESSYNEQFF. The CDR3 nucleotides are TGTGCCAGCAGCCTGGAGAGCTCCTACAATGAGCAGTTCTTC.

This clone was seen only once. The chain links TRBV7-2 to TRBJ2-2; a possible D gene is TRBD1 (6 bases). This CDR3 has 16 residues. Germline lookup yields CDR1 SGHTA and CDR2 FQGNSA. Trimming cost V 6 bases and J 4 bases, with 18 bases left between them. The CDR3 nucleotides are TGTGCCAGCAGGTCAACGCCCGGGACACTCACCGGGGAGCTGTTTTTT. Translating gives CASRSTPGTLTGELFF.

The chain has TRBV30 and TRBJ1-5; D is possibly TRBD1 (5 bases). CDR1 and CDR2 (germline): GTSNPN, SVGIG (reference sequence). Between the trimmed V and J ends, which lost 3 bases and 4 bases, there was a span of 16 bases. The CDR3 runs to 15 residues. Here the CDR3 reads CAWRANRDSNQPQHF. The CDR3 nucleotides are TGTGCCTGGAGGGCTAACCGGGACTCAAATCAGCCCCAGCATTTT.

This clone is labeled as medium-sized. V and J are TRBV7-2 and TRBJ2-3; the D gene is possibly TRBD2 (5 bases). V was pared by 9 bases and J by 0 bases, with 13 bases between. This CDR3 region has 14 residues. Germline-derived CDR1 and CDR2 are SGHTA and FQGNSA. CDR3 in DNA: TGTGCCAGTGTCTCGAGAGGGAGCACAGATACGCAGTATTTT. Translated: CASVSRGSTDTQYF.

A few counts support this clone. The rearrangement uses TRBV5-6 and TRBJ1-4, with D tentatively TRBD1 (5 bases). The CDR3 is 18 residues long. Trimming left V 1 base short and J 10 bases short, with 26 bases between. Per the germline V gene, CDR1 is SGHDT and CDR2 is YYEEEE. The CDR3 nucleotides are TGTGCCAGCAGCTTGAGAGGATCCCAAGGGGCAGGCGGGGCAAAACTGTTTTTT. It yields the protein CASSLRGSQGAGGAKLFF.

This clone was observed once. V and J are TRBV15 and TRBJ2-3; TRBD2 is a possible D gene (7 bases). The CDR3 runs to 15 residues. V dropped 4 bases and J dropped 2 bases, with 13 bases sitting between them. The germline V gene has CDR1 LNHNV and CDR2 YYDKDF (reference sequence). The CDR3 loop is CATSTGGRDTDTQYF. The CDR3 DNA is TGTGCCACCAGCACCGGGGGGCGGGACACAGATACGCAGTATTTT.

The rearrangement joins TRBV11-3 to TRBJ1-2, with D possibly TRBD1 on 5 matching bases. The CDR3 spans 13 residues. Deletions cut 3 bases from V and 7 bases from J, with 12 bases between. Germline-derived CDR1 and CDR2 are SGHNT and YENEEA. The CDR3 is CASSLTERGGYTF. The CDR3, as DNA: TGTGCCAGCAGCTTGACAGAGAGGGGTGGCTACACCTTC.

The V and J genes are TRBV5-1 and TRBJ1-1, with 8 bases lining up with TRBD1. Germline trimming cut 4 bases from V and 5 bases from J; bases unmatched to any gene: 10. CDR1 is SGHRS and CDR2 is YFSETQ in the germline V gene. The CDR3 consists of 15 residues. This chain's CDR3 is CASSPAGGAGTEAFF. DNA of the CDR3: TGCGCCAGCAGCCCCGCAGGGGGCGCGGGAACTGAAGCTTTCTTT.

The rearrangement joins TRBV15 to TRBJ1-5, with no clear D. With 3 bases removed from V and 1 base from J, the gap between germline ends came to 10 bases. CDR1 and CDR2 (germline): LNHNV, YYDKDF (reference sequence). This CDR3 contains 15 residues. The chain's CDR3 is CATSSGYASNQPQHF. The CDR3, as DNA: TGTGCCACCAGCAGTGGCTACGCCAGCAATCAGCCCCAGCATTTT.

The rearrangement joins TRBV30 to TRBJ1-2; weak D call: TRBD1 (5 bases). The CDR3 is made up of 14 amino acids. V dropped 0 bases and J dropped 0 bases, with 8 bases sitting between them. Germline V gives CDR1 GTSNPN, CDR2 SVGIG (reference sequence). The CDR3 here is CAWSVLTANYGYTF. DNA of the CDR3: TGTGCCTGGAGTGTTCTGACAGCTAACTATGGCTACACCTTC.

This clone was seen only once. The CDR3 loop is CASKKRETAPVSFSGYTF. The CDR3 DNA reads TGTGCCAGTAAGAAGCGGGAAACTGCTCCCGTCTCCTTCTCTGGCTACACCTTC. The V call is TRBV19, the J call TRBJ1-2; D ambiguous. Germline V CDR1 and CDR2: LNHDA, SQIVND (reference sequence). This CDR3 contains 18 residues. Trimming shortened V by 7 bases and J by 7 bases, and 31 bases separated the two germline ends.

The CDR3 sequence is CASSSNGKPLHF. The CDR3 DNA reads TGTGCCAGCAGCTCCAACGGGAAGCCCCTCCACTTT. The V and J genes are TRBV7-9 and TRBJ1-6, with D unresolved. The V gene's germline CDR1 is SEHNR and CDR2 FQNEAQ (reference sequence). The length of the CDR3 is 12 residues. The V gene lost 4 bases and the J gene lost 13 bases, with 11 bases spanning the gap.

The chain has TRBV5-6 and TRBJ2-1; D could derive from TRBD1 or TRBD2 (5 bases each). The V end was cut by 3 bases, the J end by 0 bases, with 10 bases between. The CDR3 runs to 15 residues. The germline CDR1 and CDR2 sequences are SGHDT and YYEEEE. In DNA form, the CDR3 reads TGTGCCAGCAGCTACAAGGGGACCTCCTACAATGAGCAGTTCTTC. As protein: CASSYKGTSYNEQFF.

The V gene is TRBV30, the J gene TRBJ2-7; maybe TRBD2 (6 bases). V was shortened by 4 bases and J by 6 bases, with 13 bases between the two germline ends. This CDR3 is 12 amino acids long. The germline V gene encodes CDR1 GTSNPN and CDR2 SVGIG (reference sequence). The CDR3 spells CAWTSGTPEQYF. The CDR3, as DNA: TGTGCCTGGACTTCCGGGACTCCCGAGCAGTACTTC.

This clone showed up just a few times. The chain carries TRBV7-3 and TRBJ1-1, with D uncertain. The ends were cut back, 6 bases at V and 1 base at J, with 12 bases in the middle. Germline V gene sequence: CDR1 SGHTA, CDR2 FQGTGA. The length of the CDR3 is 14 residues. CDR3 region: CASRPPGENTEAFF. CDR3 nucleotides: TGTGCCAGCAGACCCCCAGGAGAGAACACTGAAGCTTTCTTT.

The chain links TRBV6-1 to TRBJ1-4; a weak D match, TRBD1 (5 bases). CDR3 length: 14 amino acids. V dropped 6 bases and J dropped 3 bases, with 11 bases sitting between them. Per germline, CDR1 MNHNS and CDR2 SASEGT. The CDR3 here is CASSHGTANEKLFF. In DNA form, the CDR3 reads TGTGCCAGCAGCCACGGGACTGCTAATGAAAAACTGTTTTTT.